Sequencing of this T cell receptor beta chain was carried out in a study of cytomegalovirus exposure and HLA in healthy donors (dated by TCRdb to the late 2010s). Study-wide context: An earlier analysis of under 600 of the donors reported more than 250 Gb of sequence data and 120 million or so unique TCR beta sequences from roughly 200 million T cells. Approximately 310 gigabases of sequencing data and tens of millions of unique TCR sequences made up an early release that covered roughly 670 HLA-typed donors. The genetic ancestry cluster associated with self-reported Caucasian donors included 81% of the 398 genotyped donors. The study was designed to test whether signatures of past pathogen exposure could be identified by cataloging public T cell receptors. The T cell repertoires of 550 to 850 subjects were profiled by immunosequencing and related to cytomegalovirus serostatus. A separate validation cohort of roughly 130 different subjects was used in addition to the roughly 720-subject first cohort. To predict cytomegalovirus infection status, the study brought together high-throughput TCR immunosequencing, statistical association of individual TCRs with disease status, and machine learning. In a later analysis, previously published TCR beta repertoires from 550 to 700 donors were re-analyzed and high-resolution HLA genotyping was added so that TCR occurrence patterns could be studied. Rather than drawing on any new phenotypic data, the later analysis identified candidate immune exposures from TCR beta sequences and the way those sequences occurred across donors. An earlier analysis of around 580 of the donors used high-throughput TCR beta sequencing to judge whether each TCR beta V gene segment behaved as functional or pseudogenic. Donor age, sex, ethnicity and CMV serostatus were collected together with the repertoire data. A later genetic analysis used genome-wide SNP genotypes for 398 of the 666 donors, treating that subset as a discovery cohort. All discovery cohort repertoires had been generated using a single sequencing platform. HLA typing covered class I and class II loci at four-digit resolution. The number of typed donors differed by locus: roughly 620-630 for A, B, C, DRB1 and DQB1; some 540 for DQA1; about 600 for DPA1; and around 490 for DPB1. Roughly 5 DR-DQ haplotypes were handled as single units for association and clustering, since linkage in the cohort was strong. Across approximately 400 genotyped donors of the cohort, an average of about 250,000 unique TCR beta nucleotide sequences per donor were sequenced, and 15% to 20% of those sequences were non-productive.

In total, fewer than 750 healthy bone marrow donors made up the cohort. Cohort members were all nominally healthy when sampled, although unrecorded immune exposures were likely present. The donor tested CMV seronegative and was one of the 352 seronegative cohort members. A peripheral blood sample was provided by each donor, and peripheral blood mononuclear cells were used for TCR beta sequencing. The Qiagen DNeasy Blood Extraction Kit was used to extract genomic DNA from the blood cell samples. On this clone: The target of this receptor is not known. The input lacks base qualities; no much larger clone sits a single base away.

Taken from the germline V gene, the CDR1 and CDR2 loops are SGHAT and FQNNGV. Relative to germline, V is 7 bases shorter and J is 8 bases shorter, with 17 bases between their ends. The CDR3 contains 13 residues, cysteine and phenylalanine counted. Of all the DNA, just the CDR3 is kept, 39 bases in frame from base 1. Overall study outcomes, separate from this receptor: Most CMV-associated TCR beta chains appeared to be HLA-restricted in a later analysis, and the HLA associations seemed to be driven largely by CMV exposure. Sequencing depth was assumed to be roughly uniform across donors in the presence/absence analyses, though that assumption may not hold. At a false discovery rate of 0.05, a later analysis linked about 17,000 TCR beta sequences to specific HLA alleles. The 87-base-pair reads could not distinguish some IMGT-functional V segments, including TRBV6-2 and TRBV6-3, so those segments were excluded. CMV serostatus was the only immune exposure information available for the cohort. Several of the top co-occurrence clusters appeared to be linked to parvovirus B19, influenza, CMV and Epstein-Barr virus, according to a later analysis. An association between a missense DCLRE1C variant and V-gene and J-gene trimming of TCR beta chains was found in a later genetic analysis and replicated in an independent cohort. The study listed 170 or so TCR beta chains as associated with cytomegalovirus. A cluster of highly shared sequence variants was judged likely to represent a technical artifact of the sequencing pipeline. Linkage disequilibrium might explain the correlated functional status among segregating V segments, but an unknown experimental factor could not be ruled out. A later analysis found that HLA-associated TCR beta chains were more clonally expanded and had lower generation probabilities than equally common non-associated chains. In a later analysis, the rate of TCR association differed among HLA loci, with DRB1 alleles having the most associated TCRs and HLA-C alleles having the fewest. The authors suggested that the approach could potentially be generalized to other disease states and immunological phenotypes. The classifier was reported to diagnose cytomegalovirus status with high specificity and sensitivity in both the original and validation cohorts. A few of the identified cytomegalovirus-associated TCR beta chains were confirmed in vitro to be specific for cytomegalovirus antigens. Assigning TCR associations to individual alleles was difficult when HLA alleles, especially DR and DQ, strongly co-occurred. Because counts were too low, roughly 18 rarely observed V segments, including chromosome 9 orphons, were left out of the earlier analysis of about 500 of the donors. Broadly in line with IMGT annotations, most TCR beta V segments showed up in productive rearrangements about 90% or about 30% of the time in an earlier analysis of approximately 640 of the donors. HLA typing was unavailable for some donors at each locus, so association tests used only the typed subset. Most TCR sequences were observed very rarely across donors, whereas some public TCRs were present in many individuals. Compared with the approximately 700-donor mean, donors in an Asian-associated ancestry cluster had fewer N-insertions in productive TCRs, according to a later genetic analysis. This cohort had only TCR beta chains sequenced, and the lack of alpha or paired-chain data limited which features could be detected. A further reported finding was that TCR beta sequences accurately predicted the HLA-A and HLA-B alleles for most subjects in the first cohort.

Library preparation employed the immunoSEQ multiplex PCR assay. The multiplex PCR relied on a mix of 60 forward primers for TCR Vbeta segments and 13 reverse primers for TCR Jbeta segments. A multiplex PCR assay on genomic DNA amplified the CDR3 region of rearranged TCR beta genes. On the Illumina HiSeq System, the amplified TCR beta libraries were sequenced as 87-base-pair reads. Under the source paper's analysis protocol: Across the roughly 700 repertoires, a later analysis counted approximately 75 million unique TCR beta chains, 9.5 million to 13 million of which were shared by at least two donors. Raw reads were error-corrected and collapsed into unique sequences with a nearest-neighbor algorithm that merged closely related sequences to remove PCR and sequencing errors. Alignment of CDR3 sequences to IMGT reference sequences was used to assign V, D and J gene segments. For a sequence to be retained, a match of at least six nucleotides to both a V gene segment and a J gene segment was required. Rearrangements were called productive when the CDR3 lacked stop codons and stayed in frame with V and J; all others were non-productive. Following IMGT convention, CDR3 was defined as the stretch from the second conserved V-encoded cysteine up to the conserved J-encoded phenylalanine. Sequences without an unambiguous match to a single V gene segment were excluded from the earlier analysis of approximately 560 of the donors. In an earlier analysis of around 600 of the donors, V segments were called functional above 56.7% productive rearrangements and were called segregating when the between-donor standard deviation exceeded 5%. A statistical classification framework was built for diagnosing cytomegalovirus status from the catalog of TCR beta chain sequences. In a later analysis, TCR nucleotide sequences were compared against IMGT/GENE-DB human TR gene sequences so that V and J genes could be assigned. A later analysis assigned CDR3 sequences and most-parsimonious VDJ recombination scenarios with the TCRdist pipeline. In a later analysis, each TCR beta chain was defined by its CDR3 amino acid sequence together with its V-gene family, and reads without a unique V-gene family were excluded. To address suspected cross-contamination and a sequencing artifact, a later analysis removed several hundred highly shared, low-generation-probability nucleotide sequences. In a later analysis, a clonal expansion index for each public chain was calculated from normalized within-repertoire ranks of inferred template counts. Generation probabilities in a later analysis came from a VDJ recombination model fitted to out-of-frame rearrangements, and those results were checked against IGoR. Hypergeometric tests were used in a later analysis to score TCR-TCR, TCR-HLA and TCR-CMV co-occurrence, with a repertoire-size bias correction applied to the TCR pairs. To estimate false discovery rates, a later analysis permuted the HLA or CMV assignments 20 times. In a later analysis, co-occurring TCRs were grouped using DBSCAN, and TCRdist sequence similarity was added for clustering within HLA-allele-positive subsets. Repertoires with fewer than 30,000 or more than 120,000 public chains, plus five repertoires with anomalous nucleotide sharing, were excluded from co-occurrence clustering. The clones in this table, taken by TCRdb from immuneACCESS, are in-frame only. Not every clone is retained; where verified, under half of the shortfall comes from an unresolved V gene, and the cause of the rest is unknown. V and J calls and clone size are those listed in that table; D and trimming were worked out from the DNA. For this sample the table gives about 160,000 clones, of which approximately 80% were detected only once. The ten largest make up approximately 1.4% of the sample.

Sequencing input: PBMCs. The TCR sequence derives from a man younger than 45 in good health and CMV-seronegative. This receptor chain uses TRBV11-2 and TRBJ1-2; too little of a D gene remains to name it. The CDR3 reads as follows: CASTRGGKQGYTF. The sequenced DNA is TGTGCCAGCACCCGTGGCGGGAAGCAAGGCTACACCTTC.